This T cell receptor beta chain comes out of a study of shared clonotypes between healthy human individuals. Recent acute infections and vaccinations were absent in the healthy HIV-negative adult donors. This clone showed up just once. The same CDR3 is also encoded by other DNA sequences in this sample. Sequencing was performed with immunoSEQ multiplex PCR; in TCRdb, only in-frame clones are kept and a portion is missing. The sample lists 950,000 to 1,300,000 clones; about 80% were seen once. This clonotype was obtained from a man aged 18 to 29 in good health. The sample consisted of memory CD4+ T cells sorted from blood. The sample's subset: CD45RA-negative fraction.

Here the CDR3 reads CASSVESGSSYEQYF. The CDR3 region has the DNA TGTGCCAGCAGCGTAGAGAGCGGAAGCTCCTACGAGCAGTACTTC. This chain joins TRBV9 and TRBJ2-7, with D possibly being TRBD2 (5 bases). Between the trimmed V and J ends, which lost 0 bases and 0 bases, there was a span of 10 bases. Germline V gives CDR1 SGDLS, CDR2 YYNGEE. CDR3 size: 15 residues.